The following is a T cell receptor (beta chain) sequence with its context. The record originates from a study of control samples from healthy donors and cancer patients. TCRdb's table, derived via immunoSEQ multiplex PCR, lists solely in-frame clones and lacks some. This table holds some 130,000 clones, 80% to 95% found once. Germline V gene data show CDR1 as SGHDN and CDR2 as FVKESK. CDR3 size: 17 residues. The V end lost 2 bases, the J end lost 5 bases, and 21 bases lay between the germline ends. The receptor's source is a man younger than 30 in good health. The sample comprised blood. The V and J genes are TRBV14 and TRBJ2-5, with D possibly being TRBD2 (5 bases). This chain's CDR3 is CASSQLQTFNGGETQYF. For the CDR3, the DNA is TGTGCCAGCAGCCAACTCCAGACCTTCAATGGCGGGGAGACCCAGTACTTC.